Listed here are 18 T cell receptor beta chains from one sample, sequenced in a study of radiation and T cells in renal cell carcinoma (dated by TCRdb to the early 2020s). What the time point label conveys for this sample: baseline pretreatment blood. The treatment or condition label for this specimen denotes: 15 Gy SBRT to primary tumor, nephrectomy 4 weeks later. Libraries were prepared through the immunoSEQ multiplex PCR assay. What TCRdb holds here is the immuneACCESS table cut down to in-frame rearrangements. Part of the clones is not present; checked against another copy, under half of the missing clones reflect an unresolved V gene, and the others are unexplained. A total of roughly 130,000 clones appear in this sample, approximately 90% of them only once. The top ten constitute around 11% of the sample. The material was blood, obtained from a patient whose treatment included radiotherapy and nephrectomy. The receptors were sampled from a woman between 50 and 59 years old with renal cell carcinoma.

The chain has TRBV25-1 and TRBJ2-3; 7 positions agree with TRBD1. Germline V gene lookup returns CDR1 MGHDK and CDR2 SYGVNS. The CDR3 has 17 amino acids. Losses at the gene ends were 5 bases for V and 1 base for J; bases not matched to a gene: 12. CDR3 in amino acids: CASSRHYRGVGTDTQYF. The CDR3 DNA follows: TGTGCCAGCAGTAGACATTACAGGGGAGTGGGCACAGATACGCAGTATTTT. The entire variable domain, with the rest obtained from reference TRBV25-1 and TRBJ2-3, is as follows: EADIYQTPRYLVIGTGKKITLECSQTMGHDKMYWYQQDPGMELHLIHYSYGVNSTEKGDLSSESTVSRIRTEHFPLTLESARPSHTSQYLCASSRHYRGVGTDTQYFGPGTRLTVL.

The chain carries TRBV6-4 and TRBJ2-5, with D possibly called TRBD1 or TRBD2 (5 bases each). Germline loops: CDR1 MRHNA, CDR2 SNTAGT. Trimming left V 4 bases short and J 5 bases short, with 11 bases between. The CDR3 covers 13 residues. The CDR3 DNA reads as TGTGCCAGCAGTGTTGGACGGGGCGAGACCCAGTACTTC. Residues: CASSVGRGETQYF.

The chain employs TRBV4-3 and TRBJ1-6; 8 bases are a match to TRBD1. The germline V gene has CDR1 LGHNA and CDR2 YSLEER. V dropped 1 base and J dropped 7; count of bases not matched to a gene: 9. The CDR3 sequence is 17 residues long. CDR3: CASSQVIQQGVNSPLHF. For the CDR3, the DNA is TGCGCCAGCAGCCAAGTTATTCAACAGGGGGTAAATTCACCCCTCCACTTT.

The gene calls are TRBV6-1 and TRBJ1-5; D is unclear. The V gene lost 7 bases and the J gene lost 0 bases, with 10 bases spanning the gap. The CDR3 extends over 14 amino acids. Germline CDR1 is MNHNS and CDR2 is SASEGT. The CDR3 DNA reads TGTGCCAGCAATCCGACAAGTAGCAATCAGCCCCAGCATTTT. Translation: CASNPTSSNQPQHF.

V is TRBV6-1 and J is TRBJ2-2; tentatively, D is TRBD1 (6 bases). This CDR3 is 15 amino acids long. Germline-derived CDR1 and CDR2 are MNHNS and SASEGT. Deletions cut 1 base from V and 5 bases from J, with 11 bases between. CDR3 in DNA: TGTGCCAGCAGTGAAGAAGGGGGTGGAACCGGGGAGCTGTTTTTT. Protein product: CASSEEGGGTGELFF.

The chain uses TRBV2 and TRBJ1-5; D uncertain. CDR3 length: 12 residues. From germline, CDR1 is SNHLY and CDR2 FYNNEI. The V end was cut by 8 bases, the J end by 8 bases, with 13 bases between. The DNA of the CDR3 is TGTGCCAGCGGTCGGGAGGAGAAGCCCCAGCATTTT. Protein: CASGREEKPQHF.

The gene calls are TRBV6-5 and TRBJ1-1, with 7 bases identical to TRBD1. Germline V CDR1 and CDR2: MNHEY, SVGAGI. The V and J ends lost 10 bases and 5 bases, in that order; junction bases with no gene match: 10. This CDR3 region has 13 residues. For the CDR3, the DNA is TGTGCCACCTCGACAGGGCGGTGGACTGAAGCTTTCTTT. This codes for CATSTGRWTEAFF.

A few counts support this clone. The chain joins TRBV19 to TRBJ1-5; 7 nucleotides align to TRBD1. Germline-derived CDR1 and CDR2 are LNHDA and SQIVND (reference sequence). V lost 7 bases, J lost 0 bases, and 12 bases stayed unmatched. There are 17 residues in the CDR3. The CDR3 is CASTTGPVVSSNQPQHF. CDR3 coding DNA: TGTGCCAGTACGACAGGGCCAGTGGTCTCTAGCAATCAGCCCCAGCATTTT.

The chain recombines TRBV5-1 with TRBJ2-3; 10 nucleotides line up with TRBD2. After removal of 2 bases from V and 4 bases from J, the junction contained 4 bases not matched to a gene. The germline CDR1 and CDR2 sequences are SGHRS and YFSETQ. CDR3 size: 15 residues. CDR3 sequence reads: CASSFLAGEPDTQYF. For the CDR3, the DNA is TGCGCCAGCAGCTTTCTAGCGGGGGAGCCAGATACGCAGTATTTT.

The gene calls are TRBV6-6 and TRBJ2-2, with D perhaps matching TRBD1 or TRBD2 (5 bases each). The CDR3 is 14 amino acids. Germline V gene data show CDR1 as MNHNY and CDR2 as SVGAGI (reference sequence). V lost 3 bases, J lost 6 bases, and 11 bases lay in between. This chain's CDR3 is CASSYDGGAGELFF. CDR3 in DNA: TGTGCCAGCAGTTATGATGGGGGAGCCGGGGAGCTGTTTTTT.

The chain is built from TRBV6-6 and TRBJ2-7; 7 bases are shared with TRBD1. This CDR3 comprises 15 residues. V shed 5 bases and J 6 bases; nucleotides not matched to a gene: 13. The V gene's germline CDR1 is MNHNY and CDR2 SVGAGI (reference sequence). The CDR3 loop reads CASSPGTVRISEQYF. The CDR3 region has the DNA TGTGCCAGCAGTCCCGGGACAGTTCGAATCAGCGAGCAGTACTTC.

The CDR3 nucleotides are TGTGCCAGCAGTTCAGGGACAGTTCACGATGAAAAACTGTTTTTT. This sequence encodes CASSSGTVHDEKLFF. The rearrangement joins TRBV28 to TRBJ1-4; 7 bases align to TRBD1. V lost 4 bases, J lost 6 bases, and 8 bases stayed unmatched. Germline V gene lookup returns CDR1 MDHEN and CDR2 SYDVKM. This CDR3 has 15 amino acids.

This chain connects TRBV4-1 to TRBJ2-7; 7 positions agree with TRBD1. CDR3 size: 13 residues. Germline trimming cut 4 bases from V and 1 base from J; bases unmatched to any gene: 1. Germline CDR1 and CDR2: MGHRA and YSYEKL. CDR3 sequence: CASSPRGSYEQYF. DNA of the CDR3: TGCGCCAGCAGCCCCAGGGGGTCCTACGAGCAGTACTTC.

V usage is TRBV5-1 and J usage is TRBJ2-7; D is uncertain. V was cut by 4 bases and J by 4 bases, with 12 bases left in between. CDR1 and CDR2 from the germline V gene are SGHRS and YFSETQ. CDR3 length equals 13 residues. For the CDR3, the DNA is TGCGCCAGCAGCCCGCTGGGGTTTTACGAGCAGTACTTC. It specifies CASSPLGFYEQYF.

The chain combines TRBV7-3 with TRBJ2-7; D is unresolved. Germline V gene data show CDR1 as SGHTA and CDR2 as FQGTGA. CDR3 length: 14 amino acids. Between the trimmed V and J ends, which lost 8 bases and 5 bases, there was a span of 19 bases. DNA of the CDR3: TGTGCCAGCTCAGCTTCCTGGAACAGTAACGAGCAGTACTTC. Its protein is CASSASWNSNEQYF.

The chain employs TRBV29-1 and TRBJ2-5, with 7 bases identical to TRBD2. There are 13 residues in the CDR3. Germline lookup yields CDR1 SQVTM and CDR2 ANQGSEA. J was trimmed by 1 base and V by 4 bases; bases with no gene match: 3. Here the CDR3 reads CSVGGGFQETQYF. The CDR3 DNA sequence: TGCAGCGTTGGGGGGGGATTCCAAGAGACCCAGTACTTC.

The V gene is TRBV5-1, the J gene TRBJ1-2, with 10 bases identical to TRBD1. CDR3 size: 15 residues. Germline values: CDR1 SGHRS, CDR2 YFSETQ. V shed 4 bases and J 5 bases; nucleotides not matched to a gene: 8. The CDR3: CASSTGTGVEYGYTF. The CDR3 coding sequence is TGCGCCAGCAGCACCGGGACAGGGGTAGAGTATGGCTACACCTTC.

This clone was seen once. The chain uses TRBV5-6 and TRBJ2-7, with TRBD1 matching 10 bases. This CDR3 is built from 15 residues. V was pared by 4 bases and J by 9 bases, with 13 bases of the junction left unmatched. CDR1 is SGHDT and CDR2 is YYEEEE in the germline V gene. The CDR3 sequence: CASSLTGTGAIGQYF. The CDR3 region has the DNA TGTGCCAGCAGCCTAACCGGGACAGGGGCCATAGGGCAGTACTTC.